This T cell receptor (beta chain) appears in the sequencing data of a study of blood T cells in healthy people across ages. Overall study findings and caveats: What prevented conclusive comparison of naive and antigen-experienced cells was that PBMCs were unsorted.

Germline V gene data show CDR1 as DFQATT and CDR2 as SNEGSKA (reference sequence). CDR3 length: 12 amino acids. As for this clonotype: Antigen: not known.

Together with a sample-barcoded 5' primer, a J-beta primer mix was included in a second PCR lasting about 6 to 11 cycles. TCRdb re-analysed the 5' RACE reads in MiXCR, keeping a single row per CDR3 protein. The data contain about 1.6 million distinct CDR3 sequences, 30% to 40% of them seen just once; the ten biggest clones take up 11%. The source material was blood. The origin of this receptor is a woman in her thirties in good health. This chain connects TRBV20-1 to TRBJ2-7; D is perhaps TRBD2 (5 bases). With the DNA end fitting TRBJ2-5 better, the J assignment may be wrong. The CDR3, as DNA: TGCAGTGCTAGAGATCCGGGGGAGACCCAGTACTTC. This sequence encodes CSARDPGETQYF.